This passage covers 27 T cell receptor beta chains from one sample sequenced in a study of spatial heterogeneity in lung cancer. TCRdb re-derived calls from the 5' RACE reads in MiXCR, one entry per CDR3 protein. Of 20,000 to 25,000 distinct CDR3 sequences detected, about 7% appear once; the ten largest clones hold 14%. Indicated time point: sample taken at primary tumor resection. The sequenced material consisted of unsorted whole RNA from tumor, nontumor lung or frozen PBMC. The sample here was PBMCs, taken at surgery. The receptors originated from a male donor with early-stage non-small cell lung cancer.

This clonotype was observed many times. The rearrangement uses TRBV12-3 or TRBV12-4 and TRBJ1-1, with D tentatively TRBD1 (5 bases). V lost 5 bases and J lost 4, with 11 bases in between. The CDR3 totals 13 residues. The CDR3 DNA is TGTGCCAGCAGTCCACGGGGCTCCACTGAAGCTTTCTTT. Its translation is CASSPRGSTEAFF.

This clonotype was observed a handful of times. The J gene is TRBJ2-7, the V gene TRBV5-1, with D possibly TRBD1 on 6 matching bases. CDR3 length: 16 amino acids. The germline gives CDR1 SGHRS, CDR2 YFSETQ. Trimming shortened V by 0 bases and J by 2 bases, and 15 bases separated the two germline ends. For the CDR3, the DNA is TGCGCCAGCAGCTTGGGTCCCCTGGACAGCGCCTACGAGCAGTACGTC. Translation gives CASSLGPLDSAYEQYV.

The CDR3: CASSQEGRTGEVAQYF. CDR3 sequence (DNA): TGTGCCAGCAGCCAAGAAGGTCGGACAGGGGAAGTCGCGCAGTATTTT. V usage is TRBV14 and J usage is TRBJ2-3; TRBD1 agrees at 9 bases. Germline V CDR1 and CDR2: SGHDN, FVKESK. V dropped 0 bases and J dropped 10; count of bases not matched to a gene: 11. CDR3 length: 16 residues.

This clonotype came up many times. The chain uses TRBV12-3 or TRBV12-4 and TRBJ2-3; D is unresolved. The V end was cut by 2 bases, the J end by 0 bases, with 3 bases between. There are 13 residues in the CDR3. The CDR3 region is CASSLSSTDTQYF. CDR3 in DNA: TGTGCCAGCAGTTTATCCAGCACAGATACGCAGTATTTT.

This clonotype was found many times. The rearrangement links TRBV7-7 to TRBJ2-2, with D possibly being TRBD2 (6 bases). Germline CDR1 SSHAT, CDR2 FNYEAQ (reference sequence). The CDR3 contains 13 residues. The CDR3, as DNA: TGTGCTATCCTGGAGCGGGCCACCGGGGAGCTGTTTTTT. Its protein is CAILERATGELFF.

The chain combines TRBV12-3 or TRBV12-4 with TRBJ1-5; D call uncertain. Between the trimmed V and J ends, which lost 5 bases and 10 bases, there was a span of 12 bases. This CDR3 contains 12 residues. The CDR3 region is CASSLDVRPQHF. The CDR3 bases are TGTGCCAGCAGTCTGGACGTTCGCCCCCAGCATTTT.

The chain combines TRBV2 with TRBJ2-2; 7 bases match TRBD1. The CDR3 spans 15 residues. Germline V gives CDR1 SNHLY, CDR2 FYNNEI. Losses at the gene ends were 4 bases for V and 4 bases for J; bases not matched to a gene: 6. In nucleotides, the CDR3 is TGTGCCAGCAGTGGACAGGGCATCGGCACCGGGGAGCTGTTTTTT. This translates into CASSGQGIGTGELFF. The whole variable domain, remainder taken from reference TRBV2 and TRBJ2-2, is EPEVTQTPSHQVTQMGQEVILRCVPISNHLYFYWYRQILGQKVEFLVSFYNNEISEKSEIFDDQFSVERPDGSNFTLKIRSTKLEDSAMYFCASSGQGIGTGELFFGEGSRLTVL.

This clonotype occurred many times. The rearrangement joins TRBV28 to TRBJ1-1; D not certain. V was shortened by 9 bases and J by 0 bases, with 14 bases between the two germline ends. CDR3 size: 14 residues. Germline V gene sequence: CDR1 MDHEN, CDR2 SYDVKM. CDR3: CASRRPGVNTEAFF. As DNA, the CDR3 is TGTGCCAGTAGGCGCCCGGGAGTGAACACTGAAGCTTTCTTT.

This clonotype was seen repeatedly, ten times or more. The V call is TRBV28, the J call TRBJ2-3, with D possibly matching TRBD2 (6 bases). Germline CDR1 is MDHEN and CDR2 is SYDVKM. The CDR3 is 15 amino acids. Trimming cost V 3 bases and J 0 bases, with 10 bases left between them. The CDR3 DNA follows: TGTGCCAGCAGTTTCGGGGGAGATAGCACAGATACGCAGTATTTT. The encoded protein is CASSFGGDSTDTQYF.

The table lists this clonotype with many counts. The chain has TRBV5-1 and TRBJ2-2; 11 nucleotides agree with TRBD2. Per germline, CDR1 SGHRS and CDR2 YFSETQ. Unmatched junction bases numbered 7, after V lost 5 bases and J lost 4 bases. This CDR3 is 16 amino acids long. As DNA, the CDR3 is TGCGCCAGCAGTTTTTTTAGCGGGAGGGCCACCGGGGAGCTGTTTTTT. Amino acid sequence: CASSFFSGRATGELFF.

This clonotype came up many times. The chain couples TRBV5-1 to TRBJ2-2; 9 positions match TRBD1. Germline loops: CDR1 SGHRS, CDR2 YFSETQ. This CDR3 is built from 15 residues. V gave up 4 bases and J gave up 5 bases; unmatched junction bases: 6. The CDR3: CASSGTGGRTGELFF. In nucleotides, the CDR3 is TGCGCCAGCAGCGGTACAGGGGGCCGTACCGGGGAGCTGTTTTTT.

This clonotype was counted many times. The V and J genes are TRBV10-2 and TRBJ1-1; D is perhaps TRBD1 (6 bases). CDR1 WSHSY and CDR2 SAAADI come from the germline V gene. The CDR3 spans 15 residues. Trimming shortened V by 6 bases and J by 4 bases, and 18 bases separated the two germline ends. For the CDR3, the DNA is TGCGCCAGCAGATCCGGGACAACACCGTTCACTGAAGCTTTCTTT. This codes for CASRSGTTPFTEAFF.

There are many counts of this clonotype. The chain recombines TRBV29-1 with TRBJ1-1; D unresolved. The CDR3 sequence is 11 residues long. V was clipped by 5 bases and J by 7 bases, with 11 bases between them. Germline values: CDR1 SQVTM, CDR2 ANQGSEA. The CDR3 region is CSVIADGEAFF. For the CDR3, the DNA is TGCAGCGTTATAGCGGACGGTGAAGCTTTCTTT.

The V and J genes are TRBV20-1 and TRBJ2-1; D is ambiguous. CDR1 and CDR2 (germline): DFQATT, SNEGSKA (reference sequence). There are 15 residues in the CDR3. Trimming left V 5 bases short and J 0 bases short, with 14 bases between. The CDR3 bases are TGCAGTGCTTCCCTTTCCGGAAGCTCCTACAATGAGCAGTTCTTC. This translates into CSASLSGSSYNEQFF.

Judged by abundance, this clonotype is medium-sized. The rearrangement uses TRBV7-3 and TRBJ2-4, with D possibly matching TRBD1 (5 bases). CDR3 size: 13 residues. The V gene lost 2 bases and the J gene lost 9 bases, with 11 bases spanning the gap. In germline, CDR1 is SGHTA, CDR2 FQGTGA. The CDR3 bases are TGTGCCAGCAGCTTATCCTCACAGGCCATTCAGTACTTC. Protein product: CASSLSSQAIQYF.

V gene TRBV6-1 combines with J gene TRBJ1-1, with TRBD1 identical over 8 bases. Germline CDR1 is MNHNS and CDR2 is SASEGT. CDR3 size: 16 residues. The V and J ends lost 6 bases and 5 bases, in that order; junction bases with no gene match: 14. The DNA for the CDR3 is TGTGCCAGCAGCCCAGACAGGGGAATAGGAAATACTGAAGCTTTCTTT. It translates to CASSPDRGIGNTEAFF.

Only a few counts were recorded for this clonotype. This chain links TRBV7-7 with TRBJ2-3; the match to TRBD2 covers 8 bases. The CDR3 length is 14 residues. Germline lookup yields CDR1 SSHAT and CDR2 FNYEAQ (reference sequence). CDR3 residues: CASSATSATDTQYF. For the CDR3, the DNA is TGTGCTAGCTCCGCGACTAGCGCCACAGATACGCAGTATTTT.

This clonotype was detected a few times. The chain combines TRBV3-1 with TRBJ2-5; TRBD2 matches at 11 bases. CDR3 size: 15 residues. CDR1 is LGHDT, CDR2 YNNKEL, per germline (reference sequence). The V gene end was trimmed by 6 bases and the J gene end by 1 base; junction bases not matched to a gene: 4. DNA for the CDR3: TGTGCCAGCAGGGGTGGGACTAGCGGCCAAGAGACCCAGTACTTC. Translation: CASRGGTSGQETQYF.

This clonotype has ten or more counts. V and J are TRBV11-2 and TRBJ1-2; D unresolved. The germline V gene encodes CDR1 SGHAT and CDR2 FQNNGV. CDR3 length: 13 amino acids. The V end was cut by 1 base, the J end by 8 bases, with 11 bases between. The CDR3 reads CASSLGYSSGYTF. CDR3 coding DNA: TGTGCCAGCAGCTTAGGGTATTCGAGCGGCTACACCTTC.

This clonotype appeared a few times. J is TRBJ2-2 and V is TRBV11-2; D gene ambiguous. The V and J ends lost 4 bases and 3 bases respectively, with 15 bases between them. Germline V gene lookup returns CDR1 SGHAT and CDR2 FQNNGV. The CDR3 runs to 16 residues. The CDR3 nucleotides read TGTGCCAGCAGCTATGCAACTTTAATGGACACCGGGGAGCTGTTTTTT. It codes for CASSYATLMDTGELFF.

This clonotype was recorded at least ten times. This sequence joins TRBV5-1 and TRBJ2-1; possibly TRBD1 for D (6 bases). The CDR3 consists of 13 residues. The ends were cut back, 2 bases at V and 7 bases at J, with 10 bases in the middle. CDR1 is SGHRS and CDR2 is YFSETQ in the germline V gene. The CDR3 region is CASSFSRGNEQFF. DNA of the CDR3: TGCGCCAGCAGCTTTTCGAGGGGGAATGAGCAGTTCTTC.

This clonotype was seen at least ten times. The J gene is TRBJ1-1, the V gene TRBV10-3; TRBD1 might be the D (5 bases). The CDR3 has 16 amino acids. With 0 bases removed from V and 4 bases from J, the gap between germline ends came to 15 bases. CDR1 and CDR2 (germline): ENHRY, SYGVKD. CDR3 in DNA: TGTGCCATCAGTGAGTCGAAGGGGCTTTGGGGCACTGAAGCTTTCTTT. This codes for CAISESKGLWGTEAFF.

This clonotype appeared a few times. The chain has TRBV18 and TRBJ1-2, with D perhaps TRBD1 (6 bases). CDR1 is KGHSH and CDR2 is LQKENI in the germline V gene. The CDR3 is 17 residues long. Between the trimmed V and J ends, which lost 0 bases and 0 bases, there was a span of 14 bases. The DNA of the CDR3 is TGTGCCAGCTCACCACCTCGACAGGTGGGAACTAACTATGGCTACACCTTC. Translation gives CASSPPRQVGTNYGYTF.

The chain joins TRBV29-1 to TRBJ1-1, with a tentative D call TRBD1 (5 bases). The V gene's germline CDR1 is SQVTM and CDR2 ANQGSEA. With 7 bases removed from V and 5 bases from J, the gap between germline ends came to 11 bases. The CDR3 runs 11 residues. The CDR3 DNA reads TGCAGCGCCTCGACAGTAACTGAAGCTTTCTTT. It yields the protein CSASTVTEAFF. The full variable domain, rest sourced from reference TRBV29-1 and TRBJ1-1, is SAVISQKPSRDICQRGTSLTIQCQVDSQVTMMFWYRQQPGQSLTLIATANQGSEATYESGFVIDKFPISRPNLTFSTLTVSNMSPEDSSIYLCSASTVTEAFFGQGTRLTVV.

With respect to this clonotype: Just one base apart from a much larger clone, this may be a read error. The chain carries TRBV10-2 and TRBJ1-1; D might be TRBD1 (5 bases). CDR1 and CDR2 (germline): WSHSY, SAAADI. The CDR3 contains 16 residues. The CDR3 DNA follows: TGCGCCGGCAGTGCGGCACTTGGGGGGTTCGACACTGAAGCTTTCTTT. Translated: CAGSAALGGFDTEAFF.

Many counts were recorded for this clonotype. This chain joins TRBV5-1 and TRBJ2-7, with 8 positions matching TRBD2. This CDR3 region has 15 residues. Germline CDR1 is SGHRS and CDR2 is YFSETQ. With V trimmed by 1 base and J by 5 bases, 8 bases remained unmatched. This chain's CDR3 is CASSLIAREDDEQYF. CDR3 sequence (DNA): TGCGCCAGCAGCTTGATTGCGCGGGAGGACGACGAGCAGTACTTC.

The sample holds many counts of this clonotype. J is TRBJ2-2 and V is TRBV5-1, with TRBD1 matching 8 bases. This CDR3 comprises 15 residues. Trimming removed 4 bases from V and 3 bases from J; junction bases left unmatched: 5. Germline CDR1 reads SGHRS; CDR2 reads YFSETQ. CDR3 nucleotides: TGCGCCAGCAGCCATCCGGACAGGGACACCGGGGAGCTGTTTTTT. This encodes CASSHPDRDTGELFF.